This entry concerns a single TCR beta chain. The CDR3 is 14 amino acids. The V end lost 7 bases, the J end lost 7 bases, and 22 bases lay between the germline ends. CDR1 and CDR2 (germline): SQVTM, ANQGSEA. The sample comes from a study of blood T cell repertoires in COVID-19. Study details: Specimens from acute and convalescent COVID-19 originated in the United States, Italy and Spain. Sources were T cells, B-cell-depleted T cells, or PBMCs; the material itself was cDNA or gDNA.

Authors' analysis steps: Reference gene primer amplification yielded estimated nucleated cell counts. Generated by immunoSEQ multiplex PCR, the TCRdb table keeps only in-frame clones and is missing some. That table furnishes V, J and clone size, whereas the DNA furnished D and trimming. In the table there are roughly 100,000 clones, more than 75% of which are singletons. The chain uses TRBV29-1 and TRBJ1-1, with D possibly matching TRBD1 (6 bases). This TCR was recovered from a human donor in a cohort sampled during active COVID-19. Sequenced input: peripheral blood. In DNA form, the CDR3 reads TGCAGCGCCCTGATTACCGGGACATTAGATGAAGCTTTCTTT. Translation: CSALITGTLDEAFF.